The rows below give T cell receptor beta chains drawn from one sample of a study of blood T cell repertoires in COVID-19. TCRdb's copy holds only in-frame clones and misses some; the assay was immunoSEQ multiplex PCR. The sample shows under 200,000 clones, roughly 90% of them seen only once. Source material: PBMCs or T cells enriched from blood (not recorded which). The source of these receptors is a woman in her forties or fifties who had recovered from COVID-19. Both conserved end residues are part of each CDR3. A D gene is named only where the DNA matches it firmly. Clone sizes are given selectively: once, few, many, or a class where the clone is expanded.

>-|TRBV7-9|TRBJ2-2|TRBD1
CASSPTRQGTNTGELFF
TGTGCCAGCAGCCCCACTCGACAGGGGACGAACACCGGGGAGCTGTTTTTT
>-|TRBV24-1|TRBJ2-2|TRBD1
CATSDALGTGGGGELFF
TGTGCCACCAGTGATGCTCTGGGGACAGGGGGCGGCGGGGAGCTGTTTTTT
>-|TRBV20-1|TRBJ2-4|-
CSAFGGNIQYF
TGCAGTGCTTTCGGTGGAAACATTCAGTACTTC
>-|TRBV29-1|TRBJ2-7|TRBD2
CSAVVWTSGNEQYF
TGCAGCGCTGTTGTATGGACTAGCGGGAACGAGCAGTACTTC
>-|TRBV5-1|TRBJ2-5|-
CASSLESLQETQYF
TGCGCCAGCAGCTTGGAATCTCTCCAAGAGACCCAGTACTTC
>-|TRBV5-4|TRBJ1-1|TRBD1
CASSFGQGTLNTEAFF
TGTGCCAGCAGCTTTGGACAGGGGACGCTGAACACTGAAGCTTTCTTT
>-|TRBV28|TRBJ1-2|-
CASIINGGLNYGYTF
TGTGCCAGCATCATAAATGGGGGGTTAAACTATGGCTACACCTTC
>-|TRBV7-9|TRBJ1-2|-
CASSLASQGGYTF
TGTGCCAGCAGCTTAGCCAGTCAGGGGGGCTACACCTTC
>-|TRBV11-2|TRBJ1-6|TRBD1
CASSIRDRDSPLHF
TGTGCCAGCAGCATCCGGGACAGGGACTCACCCCTCCACTTT
>-|TRBV30|TRBJ1-3|TRBD1
CAWSKPGQGIGNTIYF
TGTGCCTGGAGTAAACCCGGACAGGGGATTGGAAACACCATATATTTT
>-|TRBV11-2|TRBJ2-7|TRBD2
CASSPRSSGSYEQYF
TGTGCCAGCAGCCCCCGTTCTAGCGGATCCTACGAGCAGTACTTC
>-|TRBV30|TRBJ2-1|-
CAWSVQYNEQFF
TGTGCCTGGAGTGTTCAGTACAATGAGCAGTTCTTC
>-|TRBV4-1|TRBJ2-5|TRBD1
CASSQDARQGVSETQYF
TGCGCCAGCAGCCAAGATGCGCGGCAGGGGGTATCAGAGACCCAGTACTTC
>-|TRBV5-6|TRBJ2-3|-
CASSPGRPGDTQYF
TGTGCCAGCAGCCCAGGACGGCCGGGGGATACGCAGTATTTT
>-|TRBV19|TRBJ1-1|-
CASRVGAAEAFF
TGTGCCAGTAGAGTGGGGGCTGCTGAAGCTTTCTTT
>-|TRBV6-6|TRBJ2-1|-
CASSTPSVSSYNEQFF
TGTGCCAGCAGTACTCCGTCGGTGAGCTCCTACAATGAGCAGTTCTTC
>-|TRBV30|TRBJ2-3|-
CAWERSGSNTQYF
TGTGCCTGGGAAAGGTCGGGGTCGAATACGCAGTATTTT
>once|TRBV29-1|TRBJ1-2|-
CSVDGTGKGSGYTF
TGCAGCGTTGATGGTACAGGGAAAGGGAGCGGCTACACCTTC
>-|TRBV11-3|TRBJ2-1|TRBD2
CASSLAGGYNEQFF
TGTGCCAGCAGCTTAGCCGGGGGGTACAATGAGCAGTTCTTC
>-|TRBV24-1|TRBJ2-3|TRBD1
CATARTGPTDTQYF
TGTGCCACAGCCAGGACAGGGCCCACAGATACGCAGTATTTT
>-|TRBV21-1|TRBJ2-5|-
CASSKEGGGETQYF
TGTGCCAGCAGCAAAGAAGGGGGCGGGGAGACCCAGTACTTC
>-|TRBV10-1|TRBJ2-7|TRBD1
CASSYDRGYEQYF
TGCGCCAGCAGTTACGACAGGGGTTACGAGCAGTACTTC
>-|TRBV28|TRBJ1-4|-
CASSLQQGKLFF
TGTGCCAGCAGCCTACAGCAGGGAAAACTGTTTTTT
>-|TRBV28|TRBJ2-4|-
CASSFSGFPSKNIQYF
TGTGCCAGCAGTTTCTCGGGTTTCCCCTCCAAAAACATTCAGTACTTC
>-|TRBV6-2/TRBV6-3|TRBJ1-2|TRBD1
CASSYGGGQGDVYGYTF
TGTGCCAGCAGTTACGGGGGAGGACAGGGCGACGTCTATGGCTACACCTTC
>-|TRBV9|TRBJ1-1|-
CASSVDQGGTEAFF
TGTGCCAGCAGCGTAGACCAGGGAGGAACTGAAGCTTTCTTT